This record covers a single T cell receptor beta chain. Its antigen remains undetermined. No base quality information exists; no much larger clone differs at one position. This record comes from a study of cytomegalovirus exposure and HLA in healthy donors (dated by TCRdb to 2016 to 2017). In terms of the full investigation: According to an earlier analysis of 550 to 700 of the donors, 150 million to 200 million T cells yielded 117 million unique TCR beta sequences and about 300 Gb of sequence data. Roughly 300 gigabases of sequencing data and approximately 93 million unique TCR sequences were included in an early release covering around 600 HLA-typed donors. Among the roughly 400 genotyped donors, under 90% belonged to the genetic ancestry cluster associated with self-reported Caucasian donors. The aim of the study was to test whether cataloging public T cell receptors could identify signatures of past pathogen exposure. The study profiled the T cell repertoires of some 610 subjects by immunosequencing and related them to cytomegalovirus serostatus. Along with the roughly 610-subject first cohort, a separate validation cohort of approximately 110 different subjects was used. High-throughput TCR immunosequencing, statistical association of individual TCRs with disease status, and machine learning were combined to predict cytomegalovirus infection status. To study patterns of TCR occurrence, a later analysis re-analyzed previously published TCR beta repertoires from several hundred donors and added high-resolution HLA genotyping. In the later analysis, no new phenotypic data were used to find candidate immune exposures; instead, reliance was placed on TCR beta sequences and their occurrence across donors. An earlier analysis of 587 of the donors applied high-throughput TCR beta sequencing to assess whether each TCR beta V gene segment acted as functional or pseudogenic. Donor age, sex, ethnicity and CMV serostatus were compiled together with the repertoire data. A later genetic analysis used genome-wide SNP genotypes for about 65% of the 666 donors, treating that subset as a discovery cohort. All discovery cohort repertoires had been generated using a single sequencing platform. HLA typing included class I and class II loci at four-digit resolution. Typing coverage differed by locus: A, B, C, DRB1 and DQB1 were typed in roughly 620-630 donors, DQA1 in about 560, DPA1 in some 570, and DPB1 in 450 to 490. Several DR-DQ haplotypes were handled as single units for association and clustering because linkage in the cohort was strong. Among roughly 400 genotyped donors of the cohort, an average of approximately 240,000 unique TCR beta nucleotide sequences was sequenced per donor, of which approximately 18% were non-productive.

Overall study outcomes, separate from this receptor: Most TCR sequences were observed very rarely across donors, whereas some public TCRs were present in many individuals. The cohort was sequenced for TCR beta chains only, and without alpha or paired-chain data the features that could be detected were limited. The classifier was reported to diagnose cytomegalovirus status with high specificity and sensitivity in both the original cohort and the validation cohort. A later analysis found that TCR association rates varied across HLA loci, with DRB1 alleles showing the most associated TCRs and HLA-C alleles the fewest. Several of the top co-occurrence clusters appeared to be linked to parvovirus B19, influenza, CMV and Epstein-Barr virus, according to a later analysis. A further reported finding was that TCR beta sequences accurately predicted the HLA-A and HLA-B alleles for most subjects in the first cohort. A cluster of highly shared sequence variants was judged likely to represent a technical artifact of the sequencing pipeline. It was suggested by the authors that the approach could potentially be generalized to other disease states and immunological phenotypes. HLA typing was unavailable for some donors at each locus, so association tests used only the typed subset. In vitro tests confirmed that a few of the cytomegalovirus-associated TCR beta chains recognize cytomegalovirus antigens. Correlated functional status among segregating V segments might reflect linkage disequilibrium, but an unknown experimental factor could not be ruled out. Most CMV-associated TCR beta chains appeared to be HLA-restricted in a later analysis, and the HLA associations seemed to be driven largely by CMV exposure. Presence/absence analyses assumed roughly uniform sequencing depth across donors, an assumption that may not hold. A total of 164 TCR beta chains were listed by the study as associated with cytomegalovirus. A later genetic analysis reported fewer N-insertions in productive TCRs among donors in an Asian-associated ancestry cluster than the roughly 670-donor mean. In a later analysis, HLA-associated TCR beta chains were found to be more clonally expanded and to have lower generation probabilities than equally common non-associated chains. Because counts were too low, roughly 17 rarely observed V segments, including chromosome 9 orphons, were left out of the earlier analysis of approximately 580 of the donors. V-gene and J-gene trimming of TCR beta chains was associated with a missense DCLRE1C variant in a later genetic analysis, and the association was replicated in an independent cohort. A later analysis associated some 17,000 TCR beta sequences with specific HLA alleles at a false discovery rate of 0.05. Assigning TCR associations to individual alleles was difficult when HLA alleles, especially DR and DQ, strongly co-occurred. Because the 87-base-pair reads could not distinguish some IMGT-functional V segments, including TRBV6-2 and TRBV6-3, those segments were excluded. CMV serostatus was the only immune exposure information available for the cohort. An earlier analysis of approximately 590 of the donors showed that most TCR beta V segments appeared in productive rearrangements either about 87% or about 30% of the time, which broadly matched IMGT annotations.

CDR1 KGHSH and CDR2 LQKENI are derived from the germline V gene. The junction carries 9 bases between V and J, which are trimmed by 1 base and 3 bases respectively. The CDR3 contains 15 residues, cysteine and phenylalanine counted. The read is trimmed to its CDR3 DNA, 45 bases read in frame from base 1. The library was generated by the immunoSEQ multiplex PCR assay. The multiplex PCR relied on a mix of 60 forward primers for TCR Vbeta segments and 13 reverse primers for TCR Jbeta segments. Amplification of the CDR3 region of rearranged TCR beta genes was performed with a multiplex PCR assay on genomic DNA. Amplified TCR beta libraries were sequenced as 87-base-pair reads on the Illumina HiSeq System. As for the original processing: A later analysis counted around 72 million unique TCR beta chains across the 666 repertoires, and about 10 million of these chains were shared by at least two donors. Raw reads were error-corrected and collapsed into unique sequences with a nearest-neighbor algorithm that merged closely related sequences to remove PCR and sequencing errors. To assign V, D and J gene segments, CDR3 sequences were aligned to IMGT reference sequences. Each retained sequence needed at least a six-nucleotide match to both a V gene segment and a J gene segment. Rearrangements were called productive when the CDR3 lacked stop codons and stayed in frame with V and J; all others were non-productive. Following IMGT convention, CDR3 was defined as the stretch from the second conserved V-encoded cysteine up to the conserved J-encoded phenylalanine. In an earlier analysis of 550 to 650 of the donors, sequences lacking an unambiguous match to a single V gene segment were excluded. In an earlier analysis of approximately 610 of the donors, V segments were called functional above 56.7% productive rearrangements and were called segregating when the between-donor standard deviation exceeded 5%. A statistical classification framework was built for diagnosing cytomegalovirus status from the catalog of TCR beta chain sequences. V and J gene assignment, in a later analysis, came from comparing TCR nucleotide sequences with IMGT/GENE-DB human TR gene sequences. The TCRdist pipeline was used in a later analysis to assign CDR3 sequences and most-parsimonious VDJ recombination scenarios. In a later analysis, each TCR beta chain was defined by its CDR3 amino acid sequence together with its V-gene family, and reads lacking a unique V-gene family were excluded. To address suspected cross-contamination and a sequencing artifact, a later analysis removed around 590 highly shared, low-generation-probability nucleotide sequences. In a later analysis, a clonal expansion index was calculated for each public chain from normalized within-repertoire ranks of inferred template counts. In a later analysis, generation probabilities were computed with a VDJ recombination model fitted to out-of-frame rearrangements, and the resulting probabilities were checked against IGoR. Hypergeometric tests were used in a later analysis to score TCR-TCR, TCR-HLA and TCR-CMV co-occurrence, with a repertoire-size bias correction applied to the TCR pairs. In a later analysis, false discovery rates were estimated by permuting HLA or CMV assignments 20 times. In a later analysis, co-occurring TCRs were grouped using DBSCAN, with TCRdist sequence similarity added in when clustering inside HLA-allele-positive subsets. For co-occurrence clustering, repertoires with fewer than 30,000 or more than 120,000 public chains were excluded, along with several repertoires with anomalous nucleotide sharing. In TCRdb, the immuneACCESS table is reduced to in-frame sequences with V and J assigned. These tables do not hold every clone; where another copy was compared, an unresolved V gene accounts for under half, and the others remain unexplained. D and trimming were read from the DNA, whereas the V and J calls and clone size are those reported in that table. The sample yields almost 70,000 clones; approximately 70% were counted once. The ten largest clones add up to 14% of the sample.

The cohort consisted of 670 or so healthy bone marrow donors. Cohort members were all nominally healthy when sampled, although unrecorded immune exposures were likely present. The donor tested CMV seropositive, placing the donor among the 290 or so seropositive members of the cohort. Each donor provided a peripheral blood sample, and peripheral blood mononuclear cells were used for TCR beta sequencing. Genomic DNA was extracted from the blood cell samples with the Qiagen DNeasy Blood Extraction Kit. Here the chain combines TRBV18 and TRBJ2-2, with the D gene not clear enough to name. What was sequenced was PBMCs. The sequence was obtained from a male donor in good health and CMV-seropositive. The nucleotides are TGTGCCAGCTCACCACGGCTTCGGGACACCGGGGAGCTGTTTTTT. This translates into CASSPRLRDTGELFF.